Listed here are 4 T cell receptor beta chains from one sample, sequenced in a study of cytomegalovirus exposure and HLA in healthy donors. Researchers ran the PCR with 60 Vbeta and 13 Jbeta primers. Profiling relied on immunoSEQ multiplex PCR, and the TCRdb table lists in-frame clones only, not all of them. The table records approximately 120,000 clones, about 79% of them present only once. The specimen sequenced was PBMCs. These receptors were taken from a man in his fifties or sixties in good health and CMV-seronegative.

The V call is TRBV4-2, the J call TRBJ2-6; TRBD2 aligns across 7 bases. The CDR3 covers 19 residues. The germline V gene has CDR1 LGHNA and CDR2 YNFKEQ. V dropped 1 base and J dropped 4; count of bases not matched to a gene: 13. As DNA, the CDR3 is TGTGCCAGCAGCCAAGTGGGGTGGGGGGGAGGGACCGGGGCCAACGTCCTGACTTTC. Amino acids: CASSQVGWGGGTGANVLTF.

The chain carries TRBV7-9 and TRBJ1-1; possibly TRBD1 for D (5 bases). V lost 4 bases and J 6 bases, leaving 9 bases between the germline ends. The CDR3 contains 12 residues. Germline V lookup: CDR1 SEHNR, CDR2 FQNEAQ (reference sequence). This CDR3 reads CASSWGLSEAFF. CDR3 bases: TGTGCCAGCAGCTGGGGACTTTCTGAAGCTTTCTTT.

This chain connects TRBV7-9 to TRBJ1-2, with a tentative D call TRBD1 (6 bases). Germline V lookup: CDR1 SEHNR, CDR2 FQNEAQ (reference sequence). The CDR3 consists of 16 residues. The V and J ends lost 4 bases and 7 bases respectively, with 22 bases between them. Here the CDR3 reads CASSWEGGRRVSGYTF. CDR3 sequence (DNA): TGTGCCAGCAGCTGGGAGGGGGGCCGAAGAGTAAGTGGCTACACCTTC.

V gene TRBV4-1 combines with J gene TRBJ1-4; TRBD1 matches 8 bases. There are 15 residues in the CDR3. The ends lost 5 bases at V and 0 bases at J; junction bases unmatched: 2. The germline V gene encodes CDR1 MGHRA and CDR2 YSYEKL. The CDR3 DNA is TGCGCCAGCAGCGCACAGGGGGCAACTAATGAAAAACTGTTTTTT. It encodes CASSAQGATNEKLFF.